The T cell receptor beta chain under discussion was sequenced for a study of cytomegalovirus exposure and HLA in healthy donors. The study ran its PCR with 60 Vbeta and 13 Jbeta primers. Some clones are missing from TCRdb's copy, which holds only in-frame ones; the method was immunoSEQ multiplex PCR. The table includes 150,000 to 200,000 clones, roughly 80% detected once. The germline gives CDR1 SGDLS, CDR2 YYNGEE. V lost 0 bases to trimming and J lost 1 base, with 8 bases between them. The length of the CDR3 is 15 residues. The TCR comes from a woman in her twenties or thirties in good health and CMV-seropositive. V and J are TRBV9 and TRBJ1-3; weak D call: TRBD1 (5 bases). The sequenced sample consisted of PBMCs. The CDR3 DNA reads TGTGCCAGCAGCGTAGAGGCAGGGTCTGGAAACACCATATATTTT. It codes for CASSVEAGSGNTIYF.